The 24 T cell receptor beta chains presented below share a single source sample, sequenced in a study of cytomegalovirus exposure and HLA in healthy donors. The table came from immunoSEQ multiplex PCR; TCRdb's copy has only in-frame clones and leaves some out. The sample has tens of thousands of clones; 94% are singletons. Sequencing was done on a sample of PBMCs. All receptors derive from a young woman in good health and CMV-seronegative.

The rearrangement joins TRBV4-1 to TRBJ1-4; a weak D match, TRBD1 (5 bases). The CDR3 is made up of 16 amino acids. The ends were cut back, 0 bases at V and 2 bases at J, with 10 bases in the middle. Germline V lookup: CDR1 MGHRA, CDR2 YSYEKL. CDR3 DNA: TGCGCCAGCAGCCAAGATAAGGGGTCCACTAATGAAAAACTGTTTTTT. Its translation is CASSQDKGSTNEKLFF.

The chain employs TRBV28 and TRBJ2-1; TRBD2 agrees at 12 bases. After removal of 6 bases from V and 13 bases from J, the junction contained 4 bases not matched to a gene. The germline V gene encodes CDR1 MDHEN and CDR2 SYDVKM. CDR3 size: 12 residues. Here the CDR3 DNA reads TGTGCCAGCAGCCTAGCGGGGGGGCAACAGTTCTTC. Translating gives CASSLAGGQQFF.

This CDR3 is CASRLLAGDYNEQFF. In DNA form, the CDR3 reads TGTGCCAGCAGACTTCTAGCGGGGGACTACAATGAGCAGTTCTTC. V usage is TRBV6-1 and J usage is TRBJ2-1; 10 positions match TRBD2. With V trimmed by 6 bases and J by 3 bases, 5 bases remained unmatched. CDR3 length: 15 amino acids. Germline CDR1 MNHNS, CDR2 SASEGT.

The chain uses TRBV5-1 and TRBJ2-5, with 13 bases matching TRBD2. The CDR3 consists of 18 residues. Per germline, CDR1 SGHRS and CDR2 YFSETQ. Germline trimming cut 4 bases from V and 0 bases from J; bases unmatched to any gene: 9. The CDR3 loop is CASSIGLAGDSYQETQYF. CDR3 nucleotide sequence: TGCGCCAGCAGCATCGGACTAGCGGGGGATTCGTACCAAGAGACCCAGTACTTC. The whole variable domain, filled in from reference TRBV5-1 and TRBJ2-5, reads KAGVTQTPRYLIKTRGQQVTLSCSPISGHRSVSWYQQTPGQGLQFLFEYFSETQRNKGNFPGRFSGRQFSNSRSEMNVSTLELGDSALYLCASSIGLAGDSYQETQYFGPGTRLLVL.

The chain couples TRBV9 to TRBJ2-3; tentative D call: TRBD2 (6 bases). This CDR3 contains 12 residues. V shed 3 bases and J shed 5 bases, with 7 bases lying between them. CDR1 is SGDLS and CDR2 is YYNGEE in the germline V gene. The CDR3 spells CASSGGGDTQYF. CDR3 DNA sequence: TGTGCCAGCAGCGGGGGAGGAGATACGCAGTATTTT.

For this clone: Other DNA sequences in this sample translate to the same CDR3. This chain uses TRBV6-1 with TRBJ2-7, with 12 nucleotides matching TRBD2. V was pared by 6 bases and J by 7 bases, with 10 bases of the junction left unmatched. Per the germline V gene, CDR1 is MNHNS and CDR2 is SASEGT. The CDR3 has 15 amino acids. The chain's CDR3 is CASRHRLAGEWEQYF. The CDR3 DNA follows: TGTGCCAGCAGGCACCGACTAGCGGGGGAATGGGAGCAGTACTTC.

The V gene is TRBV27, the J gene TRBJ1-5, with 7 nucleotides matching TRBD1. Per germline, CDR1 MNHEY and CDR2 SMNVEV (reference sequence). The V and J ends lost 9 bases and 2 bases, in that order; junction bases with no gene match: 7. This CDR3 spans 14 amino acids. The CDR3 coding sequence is TGTGCCAGTCAGACAGGGAGAGGCAATCAGCCCCAGCATTTT. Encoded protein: CASQTGRGNQPQHF.

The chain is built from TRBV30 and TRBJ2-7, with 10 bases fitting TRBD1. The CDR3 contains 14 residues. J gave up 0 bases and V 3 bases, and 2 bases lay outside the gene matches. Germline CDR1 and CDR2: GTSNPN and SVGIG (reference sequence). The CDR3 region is CAWRRTGGSYEQYF. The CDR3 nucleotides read TGTGCCTGGAGGCGGACAGGGGGCTCCTACGAGCAGTACTTC.

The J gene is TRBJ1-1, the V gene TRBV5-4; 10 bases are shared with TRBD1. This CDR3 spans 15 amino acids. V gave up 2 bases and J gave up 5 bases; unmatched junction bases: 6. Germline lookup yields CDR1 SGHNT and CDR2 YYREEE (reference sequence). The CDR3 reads CASSLEGTGVTEAFF. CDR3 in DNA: TGTGCCAGCAGCTTAGAGGGGACAGGGGTAACTGAAGCTTTCTTT.

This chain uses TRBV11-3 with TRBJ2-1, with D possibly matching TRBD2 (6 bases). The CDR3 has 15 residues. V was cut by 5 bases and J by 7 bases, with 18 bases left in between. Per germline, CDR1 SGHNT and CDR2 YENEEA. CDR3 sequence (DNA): TGTGCCAGCAGCCCCACTTCCGGGAGCCTAAATGAGCAGTTCTTC. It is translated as CASSPTSGSLNEQFF.

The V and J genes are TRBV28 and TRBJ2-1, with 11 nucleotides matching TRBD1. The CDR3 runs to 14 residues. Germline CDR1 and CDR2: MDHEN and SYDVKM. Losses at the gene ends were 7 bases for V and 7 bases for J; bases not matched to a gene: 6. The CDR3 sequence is CASNTDRGQNEQFF. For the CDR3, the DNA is TGTGCCAGCAACACGGACAGGGGGCAAAATGAGCAGTTCTTC.

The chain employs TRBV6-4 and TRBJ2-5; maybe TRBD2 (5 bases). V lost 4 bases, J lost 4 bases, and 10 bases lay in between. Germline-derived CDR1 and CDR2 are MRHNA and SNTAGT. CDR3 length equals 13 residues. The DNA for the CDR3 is TGTGCCAGCAGTGCTACTAGTCGAGAGACCCAGTACTTC. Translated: CASSATSRETQYF.

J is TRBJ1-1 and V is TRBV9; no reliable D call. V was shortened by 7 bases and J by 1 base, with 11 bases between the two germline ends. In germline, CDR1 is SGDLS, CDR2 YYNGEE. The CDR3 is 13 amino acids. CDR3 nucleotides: TGTGCCAGCTCCCGGAACAGGAACACTGAAGCTTTCTTT. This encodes CASSRNRNTEAFF.

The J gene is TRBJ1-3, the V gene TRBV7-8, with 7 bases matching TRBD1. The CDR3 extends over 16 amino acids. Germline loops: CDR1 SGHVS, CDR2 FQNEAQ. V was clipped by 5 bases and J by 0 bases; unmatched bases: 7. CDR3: CASSLMTGPSGNTIYF. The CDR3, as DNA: TGTGCCAGCAGCCTCATGACAGGGCCCTCTGGAAACACCATATATTTT.

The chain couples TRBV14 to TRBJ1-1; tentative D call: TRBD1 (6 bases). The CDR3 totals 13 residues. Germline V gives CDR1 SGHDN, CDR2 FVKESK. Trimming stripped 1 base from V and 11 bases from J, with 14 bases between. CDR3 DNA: TGTGCCAGCAGCCAAGTCCTAGGGGGTAAGGCTTTCTTT. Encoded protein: CASSQVLGGKAFF.

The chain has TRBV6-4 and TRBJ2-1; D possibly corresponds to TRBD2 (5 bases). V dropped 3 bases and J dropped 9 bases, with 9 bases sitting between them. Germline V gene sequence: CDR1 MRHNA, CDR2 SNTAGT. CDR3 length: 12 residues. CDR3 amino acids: CASSDFGVEQFF. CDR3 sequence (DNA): TGTGCCAGCAGTGATTTCGGGGTTGAGCAGTTCTTC.

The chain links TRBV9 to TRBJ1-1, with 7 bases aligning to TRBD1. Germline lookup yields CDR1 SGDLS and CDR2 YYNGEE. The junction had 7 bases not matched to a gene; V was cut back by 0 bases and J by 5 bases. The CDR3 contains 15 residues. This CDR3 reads CASSVVRGRETEAFF. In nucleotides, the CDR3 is TGTGCCAGCAGCGTAGTGAGGGGGCGCGAAACTGAAGCTTTCTTT. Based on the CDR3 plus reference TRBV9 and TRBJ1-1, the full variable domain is DSGVTQTPKHLITATGQRVTLRCSPRSGDLSVYWYQQSLDQGLQFLIQYYNGEERAKGNILERFSAQQFPDLHSELNLSSLELGDSALYFCASSVVRGRETEAFFGQGTRLTVV.

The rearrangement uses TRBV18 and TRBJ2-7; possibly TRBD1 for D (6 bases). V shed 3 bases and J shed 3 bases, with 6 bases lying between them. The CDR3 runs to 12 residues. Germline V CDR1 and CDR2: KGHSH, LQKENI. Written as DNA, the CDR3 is TGTGCCAGCTCACCGGACAGCTACGAGCAGTACTTC. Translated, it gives CASSPDSYEQYF.

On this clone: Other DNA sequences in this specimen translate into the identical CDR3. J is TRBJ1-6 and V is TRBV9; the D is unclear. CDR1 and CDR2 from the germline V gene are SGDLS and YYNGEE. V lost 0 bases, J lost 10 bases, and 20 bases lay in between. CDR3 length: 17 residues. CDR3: CASSVGLVRGIGSPLHF. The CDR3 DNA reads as TGTGCCAGCAGCGTAGGACTGGTTAGAGGGATAGGATCACCCCTCCACTTT.

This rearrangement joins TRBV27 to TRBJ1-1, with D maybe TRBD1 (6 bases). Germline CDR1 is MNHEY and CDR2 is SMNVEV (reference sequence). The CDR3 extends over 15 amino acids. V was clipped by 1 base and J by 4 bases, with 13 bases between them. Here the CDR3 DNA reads TGTGCCAGCAGTTTATTGGGGGGGCTGAGCACTGAAGCTTTCTTT. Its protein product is CASSLLGGLSTEAFF.

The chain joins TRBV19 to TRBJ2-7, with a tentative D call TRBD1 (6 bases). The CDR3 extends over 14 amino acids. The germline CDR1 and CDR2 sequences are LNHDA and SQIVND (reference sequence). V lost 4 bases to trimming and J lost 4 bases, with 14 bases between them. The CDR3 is CASSRTDRRYEQYF. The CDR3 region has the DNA TGTGCCAGTAGTAGGACCGACAGGCGTTACGAGCAGTACTTC.

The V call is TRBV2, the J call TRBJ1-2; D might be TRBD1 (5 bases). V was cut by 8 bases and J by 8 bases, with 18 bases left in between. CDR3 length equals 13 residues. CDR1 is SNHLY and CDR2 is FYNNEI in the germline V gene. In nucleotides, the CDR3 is TGTGCCAGCGAAGGAAGGGGAAGGGAAGGCTACACCTTC. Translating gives CASEGRGREGYTF. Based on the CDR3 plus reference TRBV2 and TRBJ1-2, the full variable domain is EPEVTQTPSHQVTQMGQEVILRCVPISNHLYFYWYRQILGQKVEFLVSFYNNEISEKSEIFDDQFSVERPDGSNFTLKIRSTKLEDSAMYFCASEGRGREGYTFGSGTRLTVV.

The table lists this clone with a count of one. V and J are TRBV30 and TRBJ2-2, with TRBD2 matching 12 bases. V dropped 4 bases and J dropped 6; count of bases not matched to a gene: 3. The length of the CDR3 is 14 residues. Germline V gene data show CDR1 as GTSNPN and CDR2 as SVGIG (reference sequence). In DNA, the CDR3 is TGTGCCTGGAAAGGACTAGCGGGGCCCGGGGAGCTGTTTTTT. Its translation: CAWKGLAGPGELFF. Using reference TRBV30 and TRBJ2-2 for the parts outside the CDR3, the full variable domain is SQTIHQWPATLVQPVGSPLSLECTVEGTSNPNLYWYRQAAGRGLQLLFYSVGIGQISSEVPQNLSASRPQDRQFILSSKKLLLSDSGFYLCAWKGLAGPGELFFGEGSRLTVL.

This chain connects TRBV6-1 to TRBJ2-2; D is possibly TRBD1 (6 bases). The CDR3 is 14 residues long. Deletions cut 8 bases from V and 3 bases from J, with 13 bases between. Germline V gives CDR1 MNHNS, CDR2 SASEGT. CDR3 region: CASRGQSDTGELFF. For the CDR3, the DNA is TGTGCCAGCCGAGGACAGTCGGACACCGGGGAGCTGTTTTTT.